What follows are 30 T cell receptor beta chains derived from one specimen sequenced in a study of T cell repertoires and HLA-DP antigens. No antigen has been assigned to these receptors. Repertoires were generated with immunoSEQ multiplex PCR, while TCRdb's copy carries only in-frame clones and drops some. The sample lists approximately 86,000 clones; about nine tenths were seen once. The sample comprised CD4+ T cells from PBMCs. The source is a middle-aged man in good health and CMV-seronegative.

This sequence joins TRBV4-3 and TRBJ2-7, with TRBD1 matching over 7 bases. With 0 bases clipped from V and 0 bases from J, the junction kept 2 bases outside the gene matches. Germline assignment: CDR1 LGHNA and CDR2 YSLEER. The CDR3 is made up of 15 amino acids. CDR3 coding DNA: TGCGCCAGCAGCCAAGAAGCAGGGGGCTCCTACGAGCAGTACTTC. This sequence encodes CASSQEAGGSYEQYF.

The chain uses TRBV7-2 and TRBJ1-2; 11 bases line up with TRBD1. The V gene's germline CDR1 is SGHTA and CDR2 FQGNSA. Trimming removed 3 bases from V and 4 bases from J; junction bases left unmatched: 7. This CDR3 has 16 residues. CDR3 sequence reads: CASSFRTGTGGYGYTF. In DNA form, the CDR3 reads TGTGCCAGCAGCTTCCGGACCGGGACAGGGGGCTATGGCTACACCTTC.

The chain combines TRBV6-6 with TRBJ1-2; D perhaps matches TRBD1 (5 bases). Trimming pared 6 bases from V and 4 bases from J, leaving 18 bases between. Germline CDR1 and CDR2: MNHNY and SVGAGI (reference sequence). This CDR3 comprises 15 residues. CDR3 sequence (DNA): TGTGCCAGCAGACCTACCCGTCAGGGAGGCTATGGCTACACCTTC. This gives the protein CASRPTRQGGYGYTF.

The chain recombines TRBV6-5 with TRBJ1-2; no clear D. V was cut by 5 bases and J by 0 bases, with 7 bases left in between. The CDR3 is made up of 13 amino acids. Germline V gene sequence: CDR1 MNHEY, CDR2 SVGAGI. CDR3 nucleotide sequence: TGTGCCAGCAGTCCACAGCCTAACTATGGCTACACCTTC. Residues: CASSPQPNYGYTF.

V usage is TRBV4-1 and J usage is TRBJ1-3; the D is unclear. The CDR3 runs 16 residues. The germline CDR1 and CDR2 sequences are MGHRA and YSYEKL. The V and J ends lost 1 base and 0 bases respectively, with 10 bases between them. The chain's CDR3 is CASSQVEAASGNTIYF. CDR3 DNA sequence: TGCGCCAGCAGCCAAGTGGAGGCGGCCTCTGGAAACACCATATATTTT.

The chain carries TRBV19 and TRBJ2-3, with D uncertain. Germline-derived CDR1 and CDR2 are LNHDA and SQIVND (reference sequence). The V and J ends lost 6 bases and 6 bases respectively, with 7 bases between them. The CDR3 is made up of 11 amino acids. This chain's CDR3 is CASSGLDTQYF. The CDR3 DNA follows: TGTGCCAGTAGCGGGCTCGATACGCAGTATTTT.

The rearrangement links TRBV28 to TRBJ2-1; 10 bases fit TRBD2. CDR3 length equals 17 residues. Per the germline V gene, CDR1 is MDHEN and CDR2 is SYDVKM. With V trimmed by 5 bases and J by 3 bases, 10 bases remained unmatched. The CDR3 region is CASSLNPSGSLYNEQFF. CDR3 nucleotides: TGTGCCAGCAGTCTAAATCCTAGCGGGAGTCTCTACAATGAGCAGTTCTTC.

This rearrangement joins TRBV6-1 to TRBJ2-1; 9 nucleotides agree with TRBD1. V trimming: 3 bases; J trimming: 4 bases; junction bases outside the gene matches: 4. The CDR3 runs to 15 residues. CDR1 is MNHNS and CDR2 is SASEGT in the germline V gene. DNA of the CDR3: TGTGCCAGCAGTGAGACAGGGGGATGGTACAATGAGCAGTTCTTC. Its protein product is CASSETGGWYNEQFF.

The chain links TRBV11-2 to TRBJ2-3; perhaps TRBD1 as D (6 bases). The CDR3 has 13 residues. Germline V gene data show CDR1 as SGHAT and CDR2 as FQNNGV. V lost 2 bases and J 6 bases, leaving 9 bases between the germline ends. DNA of the CDR3: TGTGCCAGCAGCTTAACAGGGTTGGATACGCAGTATTTT. It encodes CASSLTGLDTQYF.

The chain uses TRBV18 and TRBJ2-7; D is ambiguous. CDR1 and CDR2 (germline): KGHSH, LQKENI. Trimming shortened V by 2 bases and J by 3 bases, and 8 bases separated the two germline ends. The CDR3 has 13 residues. The CDR3 DNA follows: TGTGCCAGCTCACCAACAGCAAGCTACGAGCAGTACTTC. Its protein is CASSPTASYEQYF.

The V gene is TRBV4-1, the J gene TRBJ2-7; TRBD1 might be the D (5 bases). Germline V gives CDR1 MGHRA, CDR2 YSYEKL. The length of the CDR3 is 13 residues. Trimming removed 1 base from V and 5 bases from J, with 9 bases in between. The CDR3 DNA reads TGCGCCAGCAGCCAAGCAGGGCGCGACGAGCAGTACTTC. Translation gives CASSQAGRDEQYF.

This clone has only one observation. DNA for the CDR3: TGTGCCAGCAGCCCCGACAGGGGTTCCTACAATGAGCAGTTCTTC. It translates to CASSPDRGSYNEQFF. The genes are TRBV6-5 and TRBJ2-1, with 8 bases aligning to TRBD1. This CDR3 region has 15 residues. Germline V gene sequence: CDR1 MNHEY, CDR2 SVGAGI. V shed 6 bases and J 1 base; nucleotides not matched to a gene: 5.

The chain recombines TRBV28 with TRBJ2-7; 9 positions agree with TRBD2. The CDR3 is 15 amino acids. In germline, CDR1 is MDHEN, CDR2 SYDVKM. Trimming at V came to 2 bases and at J to 2 bases, leaving 4 bases not matched to a gene. CDR3: CASSLSLAGTYEQYF. The CDR3 nucleotides read TGTGCCAGCAGTTTAAGTCTAGCGGGAACCTACGAGCAGTACTTC.

The chain uses TRBV7-9 and TRBJ1-2; D is uncertain. Per the germline V gene, CDR1 is SEHNR and CDR2 is FQNEAQ (reference sequence). CDR3 length: 12 residues. With 1 base removed from V and 3 bases from J, the gap between germline ends came to 3 bases. CDR3: CASSLDYYGYTF. In DNA, the CDR3 is TGTGCCAGCAGCTTAGATTACTATGGCTACACCTTC.

The chain has TRBV6-1 and TRBJ1-1; 10 nucleotides match TRBD1. The CDR3 runs 14 residues. CDR1 and CDR2 (germline): MNHNS, SASEGT. V trimming: 6 bases; J trimming: 5 bases; junction bases outside the gene matches: 6. CDR3 amino acids: CASSPGQGGTEAFF. The CDR3 DNA is TGTGCCAGCAGCCCCGGACAGGGGGGGACTGAAGCTTTCTTT.

This clone occurred once. The genes are TRBV18 and TRBJ2-2; no clear D gene. Germline CDR1 KGHSH, CDR2 LQKENI. CDR3 length: 17 amino acids. V dropped 2 bases and J dropped 1 base, with 14 bases sitting between them. In DNA, the CDR3 is TGTGCCAGCTCACCAGAGCAGGAAAGGAGGAACACCGGGGAGCTGTTTTTT. Amino acids: CASSPEQERRNTGELFF. Complete variable domain (other parts from reference TRBV18 and TRBJ2-2): NAGVMQNPRHLVRRRGQEARLRCSPMKGHSHVYWYRQLPEEGLKFMVYLQKENIIDESGMPKERFSAEFPKEGPSILRIQQVVRGDSAAYFCASSPEQERRNTGELFFGEGSRLTVL.

The chain recombines TRBV4-2 with TRBJ1-5; D remains unclear. CDR3 size: 14 residues. Germline V CDR1 and CDR2: LGHNA, YNFKEQ. Trimming cost V 1 base and J 5 bases, with 9 bases left between them. CDR3 loop: CASSQATQDQPQHF. Written as DNA, the CDR3 is TGTGCCAGCAGCCAAGCAACACAAGATCAGCCCCAGCATTTT.

The chain uses TRBV27 and TRBJ1-1; TRBD1 is a possible D gene (6 bases). The V gene lost 10 bases and the J gene lost 4 bases, with 16 bases spanning the gap. Germline values: CDR1 MNHEY, CDR2 SMNVEV (reference sequence). The CDR3 spans 13 residues. The CDR3 DNA reads TGTGCCACTCGCCGGGACACCATCACTGAAGCTTTCTTT. Protein: CATRRDTITEAFF.

The V and J genes are TRBV19 and TRBJ2-2; 11 bases align to TRBD2. The J segment lost 5 bases and the V segment lost 4 bases, leaving 12 bases of the junction unmatched. CDR1 and CDR2 (germline): LNHDA, SQIVND (reference sequence). This CDR3 has 18 amino acids. CDR3 coding DNA: TGTGCCAGTAGTACGCAACGGACTAGCGGGTTCGGGACCGGGGAGCTGTTTTTT. This sequence encodes CASSTQRTSGFGTGELFF.

The V call is TRBV7-9, the J call TRBJ1-1, with TRBD1 matching over 7 bases. The CDR3 extends over 18 amino acids. Germline assignment: CDR1 SEHNR and CDR2 FQNEAQ (reference sequence). The trim removed 5 bases at V and 1 base at J, leaving 16 bases unmatched. CDR3 nucleotides: TGTGCCAGCAGCAACATAATCAGGGGGGCTTTTGGGAACACTGAAGCTTTCTTT. It is translated as CASSNIIRGAFGNTEAFF. Using reference TRBV7-9 and TRBJ1-1 for the parts outside the CDR3, the full variable domain is DTGVSQNPRHKITKRGQNVTFRCDPISEHNRLYWYRQTLGQGPEFLTYFQNEAQLEKSRLLSDRFSAERPKGSFSTLEIQRTEQGDSAMYLCASSNIIRGAFGNTEAFFGQGTRLTVV.

V and J are TRBV5-1 and TRBJ2-5; 7 nucleotides agree with TRBD1. V lost 3 bases to trimming and J lost 4 bases; unmatched junction nucleotides: 9. Germline lookup yields CDR1 SGHRS and CDR2 YFSETQ. The CDR3 is 15 amino acids. CDR3 sequence reads: CASSSVPGGSETQYF. The CDR3 nucleotides read TGCGCCAGCAGCTCCGTACCAGGGGGATCAGAGACCCAGTACTTC.

The chain employs TRBV5-5 and TRBJ1-2; 8 bases agree with TRBD1. There are 14 residues in the CDR3. The germline CDR1 and CDR2 sequences are SGHKS and YYEKEE (reference sequence). Trimming cost V 1 base and J 6 bases; bases outside gene matches: 5. This CDR3 reads CASSLRQGKDGYTF. The CDR3 nucleotides are TGTGCCAGCAGCTTGAGACAGGGGAAGGATGGCTACACCTTC.

The V and J genes are TRBV10-3 and TRBJ2-1; 10 bases are a match to TRBD1. This CDR3 spans 14 amino acids. From germline, CDR1 is ENHRY and CDR2 SYGVKD. The V segment lost 6 bases and the J segment 7 bases; nucleotides outside the gene matches: 6. CDR3 sequence reads: CAISNRDRGNEQFF. DNA of the CDR3: TGTGCCATCAGCAACCGGGACAGGGGTAATGAGCAGTTCTTC.

J is TRBJ2-2 and V is TRBV19, with TRBD2 identical over 9 bases. The CDR3 has 15 residues. Losses at the gene ends were 6 bases for V and 4 bases for J; bases not matched to a gene: 6. Germline loops: CDR1 LNHDA, CDR2 SQIVND (reference sequence). CDR3 sequence (DNA): TGTGCCAGTAGATTAGCGGGAGCGGGCACCGGGGAGCTGTTTTTT. Translating it yields CASRLAGAGTGELFF.

V is TRBV20-1 and J is TRBJ2-7; possible D gene TRBD2, 6 bases. Germline loops: CDR1 DFQATT, CDR2 SNEGSKA (reference sequence). The CDR3 extends over 11 amino acids. In DNA, the CDR3 is TGCAGCCCCGCGGAGGGTTACGAGCAGTACTTC. This translates into CSPAEGYEQYF.

The chain combines TRBV11-2 with TRBJ1-2; no reliable D call. In germline, CDR1 is SGHAT, CDR2 FQNNGV. The length of the CDR3 is 15 residues. V was shortened by 4 bases and J by 4 bases, with 16 bases between the two germline ends. CDR3 nucleotide sequence: TGTGCCAGCAGCTCACCCTTCTCGTCTGTCTATGGCTACACCTTC. Protein sequence: CASSSPFSSVYGYTF.

This sequence joins TRBV2 and TRBJ2-2, with D possibly TRBD1 on 7 matching bases. The CDR3 length is 15 residues. Looked up from germline, CDR1 is SNHLY and CDR2 is FYNNEI. V was trimmed by 8 bases and J by 0 bases, leaving 13 bases between them. For the CDR3, the DNA is TGTGCCAGCGAGCCAGGGGGGCCGAACACCGGGGAGCTGTTTTTT. Its protein product is CASEPGGPNTGELFF.

V and J are TRBV6-5 and TRBJ2-7; D remains ambiguous. The CDR3 has 14 residues. Germline CDR1 is MNHEY and CDR2 is SVGAGI. With 6 bases removed from V and 2 bases from J, the gap between germline ends came to 14 bases. For the CDR3, the DNA is TGTGCCAGCAGGGTTGGAGAGACGGCCTACGAGCAGTACTTC. It is translated as CASRVGETAYEQYF.

V and J are TRBV6-6 and TRBJ1-5, with D perhaps TRBD1 (5 bases). Germline CDR1 MNHNY, CDR2 SVGAGI (reference sequence). This CDR3 is 16 amino acids long. The V end lost 3 bases, the J end lost 6 bases, and 18 bases lay between the germline ends. This CDR3 reads CASSYGPGRSGQPQHF. Here the CDR3 DNA reads TGTGCCAGCAGTTATGGGCCAGGGCGGTCGGGTCAGCCCCAGCATTTT.

This clone was observed a single time. The V gene is TRBV6-5, the J gene TRBJ2-1; D perhaps matches TRBD2 (6 bases). Per germline, CDR1 MNHEY and CDR2 SVGAGI. The CDR3 is made up of 14 amino acids. The ends were cut back, 7 bases at V and 7 bases at J, with 17 bases in the middle. The CDR3 spells CASKGAGKGNEQFF. CDR3 DNA: TGTGCCAGCAAGGGTGCGGGAAAGGGAAATGAGCAGTTCTTC.